This T cell receptor beta chain was recorded in a study of blood T cell repertoires in COVID-19. The table came from immunoSEQ multiplex PCR; TCRdb's copy has only in-frame clones and leaves some out. There are about 270,000 clones in the sample; more than 80% occur only once, and roughly 3.9% lies in the top ten. Participants came from about two dozen US areas, aged roughly 18 to 89 years. Categorization into cohorts depended on clinical history that participants reported. This clone has only one observation. Germline lookup yields CDR1 MNHEY and CDR2 SMNVEV (reference sequence). V was cut by 3 bases and J by 6 bases, with 15 bases left in between. The length of the CDR3 is 14 residues.

The chain uses TRBV27 and TRBJ2-7, with a weak D call TRBD2 (5 bases). The sequenced sample was PBMCs or T cells enriched from blood (not recorded which). The TCR sequence derives from a woman aged 30 to 39 with acute COVID-19. The CDR3 bases are TGTGCCAGCAGTTTGCGCGGGCTTCTCCCCGAGCAGTACTTC. It is translated as CASSLRGLLPEQYF.